This passage covers 29 T cell receptor beta chains from one sample sequenced in a study of PD-L1 blockade in urothelial cancer. Only in-frame clones appear in the TCRdb table, and some are missing; sequencing was by immunoSEQ multiplex PCR. The repertoire holds under 55,000 clones, approximately 87% seen once, with 5.8% in the top ten. The source material was PBMCs, sampled around atezolizumab (anti-PD-L1) treatment. These receptors came from a man aged 40-49 years with urothelial cancer.

The chain combines TRBV19 with TRBJ1-1; 10 positions agree with TRBD1. Unmatched junction bases numbered 5, after V lost 4 bases and J lost 3 bases. This CDR3 is built from 15 residues. Germline V lookup: CDR1 LNHDA, CDR2 SQIVND (reference sequence). CDR3 coding DNA: TGTGCCAGTAGTAGGGGCGGGACAGGGGACACTGAAGCTTTCTTT. It yields the protein CASSRGGTGDTEAFF.

The chain links TRBV5-4 to TRBJ1-2, with D unclear. Trimming removed 4 bases from V and 0 bases from J, with 7 bases in between. CDR3 length equals 13 residues. Germline CDR1 reads SGHNT; CDR2 reads YYREEE (reference sequence). CDR3 DNA: TGTGCCAGCAGCCAAGACACTAACTATGGCTACACCTTC. Translated, it gives CASSQDTNYGYTF.

This clone has only a few counts. The rearrangement uses TRBV18 and TRBJ2-5; D is unresolved. Trimming took off 3 bases at V and 4 bases at J, with 12 bases between the two ends. The CDR3 sequence is 14 residues long. Per the germline V gene, CDR1 is KGHSH and CDR2 is LQKENI. The CDR3 region has the DNA TGTGCCAGCTCACCGGAAGCGCTATTAGAGACCCAGTACTTC. Amino acid sequence: CASSPEALLETQYF.

The chain is built from TRBV7-6 and TRBJ2-1, with 9 nucleotides matching TRBD1. The germline V gene encodes CDR1 SGHVS and CDR2 FNYEAQ. This CDR3 has 16 amino acids. V was clipped by 4 bases and J by 0 bases; unmatched bases: 4. CDR3 bases: TGTGCCAGCAGCTCACAGGGGGCAGGCTCCTACAATGAGCAGTTCTTC. Translated: CASSSQGAGSYNEQFF.

The chain links TRBV28 to TRBJ1-1; D ambiguous. Trimming removed 3 bases at V and 7 bases at J, with 15 bases between. Per the germline V gene, CDR1 is MDHEN and CDR2 is SYDVKM. This CDR3 contains 14 residues. CDR3 sequence reads: CASSFFRSGSEAFF. In DNA form, the CDR3 reads TGTGCCAGCAGTTTTTTCCGGTCGGGAAGTGAAGCTTTCTTT.

The genes are TRBV13 and TRBJ2-1; TRBD1 is a possible D gene (6 bases). Trimming left V 1 base short and J 14 bases short, with 18 bases between. The V gene's germline CDR1 is PRHDT and CDR2 FYEKMQ (reference sequence). The CDR3 is made up of 14 amino acids. The CDR3 DNA reads TGTGCCAGCAGCTTAGCAGGGACATCTCCCAGGGAGTTCTTC. It is translated as CASSLAGTSPREFF.

The rearrangement links TRBV28 to TRBJ2-7; weak D call: TRBD2 (6 bases). The ends were cut back, 5 bases at V and 4 bases at J, with 15 bases in the middle. CDR1 MDHEN and CDR2 SYDVKM come from the germline V gene. The CDR3 length is 14 residues. The CDR3 loop reads CASSPTGSSYEQYF. The DNA of the CDR3 is TGTGCCAGCAGTCCCACCGGGAGTAGTTACGAGCAGTACTTC.

This rearrangement joins TRBV7-9 to TRBJ2-3, with 7 positions matching TRBD2. The V gene end was trimmed by 5 bases and the J gene end by 9 bases; junction bases not matched to a gene: 14. The CDR3 length is 15 residues. Germline V gene sequence: CDR1 SEHNR, CDR2 FQNEAQ (reference sequence). This CDR3 is CASSEAGGGPSTQYF. The CDR3 DNA follows: TGTGCCAGCAGCGAAGCGGGCGGGGGACCTTCGACGCAGTATTTT.

This clone was observed once. The chain is built from TRBV9 and TRBJ2-5, with 13 bases lining up with TRBD2. Germline V lookup: CDR1 SGDLS, CDR2 YYNGEE. The CDR3 spans 15 residues. V gave up 7 bases and J gave up 0 bases; unmatched junction bases: 3. The CDR3 DNA reads TGTGCCAGCCTCGGGACTAGCGGGAACCAAGAGACCCAGTACTTC. Translated, it gives CASLGTSGNQETQYF.

The rearrangement joins TRBV7-3 to TRBJ2-2; 7 bases line up with TRBD2. The CDR3 is 16 residues long. V was pared by 4 bases and J by 5 bases, with 10 bases of the junction left unmatched. CDR1 is SGHTA, CDR2 FQGTGA, per germline. CDR3 DNA: TGTGCCAGCAGCTCTATGATAGCGGGTGTGACCGGGGAGCTGTTTTTT. Amino acid sequence: CASSSMIAGVTGELFF. The full variable domain, rest sourced from reference TRBV7-3 and TRBJ2-2, is GAGVSQTPSNKVTEKGKYVELRCDPISGHTALYWYRQSLGQGPEFLIYFQGTGAADDSGLPNDRFFAVRPEGSVSTLKIQRTERGDSAVYLCASSSMIAGVTGELFFGEGSRLTVL.

The chain recombines TRBV2 with TRBJ1-1; no clear D. This CDR3 has 13 amino acids. From germline, CDR1 is SNHLY and CDR2 FYNNEI. V lost 6 bases and J lost 3, with 11 bases in between. The CDR3 nucleotides read TGTGCCAGCAGAGCGACGGGATACACTGAAGCTTTCTTT. Translated: CASRATGYTEAFF.

This clone was picked up one time. The chain is built from TRBV19 and TRBJ2-1; a weak D match, TRBD2 (6 bases). CDR1 is LNHDA, CDR2 SQIVND, per germline (reference sequence). CDR3 size: 17 residues. With 0 bases removed from V and 0 bases from J, the gap between germline ends came to 12 bases. The CDR3 nucleotides are TGTGCCAGTAGTATAGAGGGAGCGGGTAGCTCCTACAATGAGCAGTTCTTC. Translating gives CASSIEGAGSSYNEQFF.

This clone appeared a single time. This chain links TRBV15 with TRBJ2-3; TRBD2 aligns across 7 bases. Germline assignment: CDR1 LNHNV and CDR2 YYDKDF (reference sequence). With 4 bases clipped from V and 6 bases from J, the junction kept 13 bases outside the gene matches. The CDR3 covers 16 residues. CDR3 bases: TGTGCCACCAGCACCGGACTAGGTGGGATAGGGGATACGCAGTATTTT. This encodes CATSTGLGGIGDTQYF. Full variable domain (outside the CDR3, taken from reference TRBV15 and TRBJ2-3): DAMVIQNPRYQVTQFGKPVTLSCSQTLNHNVMYWYQQKSSQAPKLLFHYYDKDFNNEADTPDNFQSRRPNTSFCFLDIRSPGLGDTAMYLCATSTGLGGIGDTQYFGPGTRLTVL.

The rearrangement uses TRBV7-9 and TRBJ1-1; tentative D call: TRBD1 (5 bases). There are 15 residues in the CDR3. Germline CDR1 and CDR2: SEHNR and FQNEAQ (reference sequence). V was cut by 1 base and J by 2 bases, with 11 bases left in between. The CDR3 region is CASSLVGQGNTEAFF. The CDR3, as DNA: TGTGCCAGCAGCTTAGTGGGGCAGGGCAACACTGAAGCTTTCTTT.

The V call is TRBV2, the J call TRBJ2-7; no reliable D call. The ends were cut back, 6 bases at V and 3 bases at J, with 15 bases in the middle. Per germline, CDR1 SNHLY and CDR2 FYNNEI. CDR3 size: 14 residues. CDR3 bases: TGTGCCAGCAGACCCGACCCCGGCGGCTACGAGCAGTACTTC. Protein product: CASRPDPGGYEQYF.

This chain connects TRBV29-1 to TRBJ2-1; 10 nucleotides match TRBD2. V lost 0 bases, J lost 9 bases, and 11 bases stayed unmatched. CDR1 is SQVTM and CDR2 is ANQGSEA in the germline V gene. This CDR3 contains 16 residues. CDR3 sequence reads: CSVEEGVRTSGGEQFF. CDR3 nucleotide sequence: TGCAGCGTTGAAGAGGGGGTTAGGACTAGCGGAGGTGAGCAGTTCTTC.

With respect to this clone: The junction departs from the called germline gene at one end, perhaps through a read error. V gene TRBV30 combines with J gene TRBJ1-4; perhaps TRBD1 as D (6 bases). The germline gives CDR1 GTSNPN, CDR2 SVGIG (reference sequence). The CDR3 consists of 14 residues. The CDR3 region has the DNA TGTGCCTGGAGTTCCTCCTCCACAGGGTGGTCCGCCATTTTT. Translating it yields CAWSSSSTGWSAIF.

V is TRBV7-3 and J is TRBJ1-2; 7 bases are a match to TRBD1. This CDR3 is built from 13 residues. Unmatched junction bases numbered 3, after V lost 5 bases and J lost 3 bases. Per germline, CDR1 SGHTA and CDR2 FQGTGA. The CDR3 spells CASSLGGDYGYTF. CDR3 DNA sequence: TGTGCCAGCAGCCTAGGGGGCGACTATGGCTACACCTTC.

This clone was detected only once. The chain joins TRBV28 to TRBJ1-5, with 7 nucleotides matching TRBD1. J was trimmed by 6 bases and V by 3 bases; bases with no gene match: 5. There are 14 residues in the CDR3. Per germline, CDR1 MDHEN and CDR2 SYDVKM. The CDR3 here is CASSFRGRSQPQHF. The CDR3 DNA sequence: TGTGCCAGCAGTTTCAGGGGGAGGTCTCAGCCCCAGCATTTT.

The genes are TRBV5-6 and TRBJ2-2; maybe TRBD2 (5 bases). Germline V gives CDR1 SGHDT, CDR2 YYEEEE. The V gene lost 0 bases and the J gene lost 5 bases, with 17 bases spanning the gap. The CDR3 contains 17 residues. CDR3 loop: CASSLETIAQGTGELFF. CDR3 coding DNA: TGTGCCAGCAGCTTGGAGACCATAGCGCAAGGTACCGGGGAGCTGTTTTTT. Full variable domain (missing parts from reference TRBV5-6 and TRBJ2-2): DAGVTQSPTHLIKTRGQQVTLRCSPKSGHDTVSWYQQALGQGPQFIFQYYEEEERQRGNFPDRFSGHQFPNYSSELNVNALLLGDSALYLCASSLETIAQGTGELFFGEGSRLTVL.

This chain connects TRBV4-1 to TRBJ1-3; TRBD1 might be the D (5 bases). Germline V gene data show CDR1 as MGHRA and CDR2 as YSYEKL. Trimming stripped 5 bases from V and 0 bases from J, with 14 bases between. The CDR3 has 16 residues. This CDR3 is CASSSPGVHSGNTIYF. The CDR3 nucleotides are TGCGCCAGCAGCAGTCCGGGGGTCCACTCTGGAAACACCATATATTTT.

The chain couples TRBV30 to TRBJ1-2; D may be TRBD1 (6 bases). The CDR3 extends over 17 amino acids. CDR1 is GTSNPN, CDR2 SVGIG, per germline (reference sequence). V shed 2 bases and J shed 0 bases, with 19 bases lying between them. The CDR3 region has the DNA TGTGCCTGGAGTATCGGGCAGGGGAAGGAGGCTAACTATGGCTACACCTTC. It is translated as CAWSIGQGKEANYGYTF.

This clone was detected only a few times. J is TRBJ1-1 and V is TRBV6-1; D is possibly TRBD1 (6 bases). V dropped 8 bases and J dropped 0 bases, with 16 bases sitting between them. The length of the CDR3 is 15 residues. CDR1 and CDR2 (germline): MNHNS, SASEGT. In DNA, the CDR3 is TGTGCCAGCCGAAGGGACGACAGGTTGAACACTGAAGCTTTCTTT. It yields the protein CASRRDDRLNTEAFF.

The rearrangement joins TRBV6-6 to TRBJ1-2, with D possibly matching TRBD1 (6 bases). Germline CDR1 and CDR2: MNHNY and SVGAGI (reference sequence). Between the trimmed V and J ends, which lost 7 bases and 4 bases, there was a span of 16 bases. This CDR3 has 14 amino acids. CDR3 sequence (DNA): TGTGCCAGCACTAGGGAGGGGGGGTTCTATGGCTACACCTTC. Protein sequence: CASTREGGFYGYTF.

V usage is TRBV18 and J usage is TRBJ2-3, with 9 bases lining up with TRBD2. CDR3 length: 15 amino acids. Germline assignment: CDR1 KGHSH and CDR2 LQKENI. V was pared by 3 bases and J by 0 bases, with 1 base of the junction left unmatched. In DNA, the CDR3 is TGTGCCAGCTCACCTCTAGCGGGGAGCACAGATACGCAGTATTTT. Translating gives CASSPLAGSTDTQYF.

The J gene is TRBJ2-3, the V gene TRBV5-1, with 12 bases matching TRBD2. The CDR3 is 15 residues long. Germline CDR1 reads SGHRS; CDR2 reads YFSETQ. V was pared by 8 bases and J by 4 bases, with 8 bases of the junction left unmatched. In nucleotides, the CDR3 is TGCGCCAGTTCTGAGACTAGCGGGAGCGCAGATACGCAGTATTTT. Encoded protein: CASSETSGSADTQYF.

The V and J genes are TRBV2 and TRBJ1-1; D might be TRBD1 (6 bases). CDR1 and CDR2 (germline): SNHLY, FYNNEI. The CDR3 sequence is 11 residues long. V was pared by 3 bases and J by 8 bases, with 7 bases between. The CDR3 spells CASSEDREAFF. The DNA for the CDR3 is TGTGCCAGCAGTGAGGACAGAGAAGCTTTCTTT. Full variable domain (remainder filled in from reference TRBV2 and TRBJ1-1): EPEVTQTPSHQVTQMGQEVILRCVPISNHLYFYWYRQILGQKVEFLVSFYNNEISEKSEIFDDQFSVERPDGSNFTLKIRSTKLEDSAMYFCASSEDREAFFGQGTRLTVV.

The chain joins TRBV2 to TRBJ2-7; the match to TRBD1 covers 8 bases. Germline assignment: CDR1 SNHLY and CDR2 FYNNEI. V gave up 5 bases and J gave up 5 bases; unmatched junction bases: 11. CDR3 size: 15 residues. CDR3 residues: CASSSTGAKRDEQYF. Written as DNA, the CDR3 is TGTGCCAGCAGTTCGACAGGGGCGAAAAGGGACGAGCAGTACTTC. Using reference TRBV2 and TRBJ2-7 for the parts outside the CDR3, the full variable domain is EPEVTQTPSHQVTQMGQEVILRCVPISNHLYFYWYRQILGQKVEFLVSFYNNEISEKSEIFDDQFSVERPDGSNFTLKIRSTKLEDSAMYFCASSSTGAKRDEQYFGPGTRLTVT.

The gene calls are TRBV27 and TRBJ1-2, with D possibly TRBD1 on 6 matching bases. Trimming stripped 6 bases from V and 5 bases from J, with 13 bases between. Germline values: CDR1 MNHEY, CDR2 SMNVEV (reference sequence). The CDR3 spans 13 residues. In DNA, the CDR3 is TGTGCCAGCAGCCCGAGGGGGTGGTATGGCTACACCTTC. It is translated as CASSPRGWYGYTF.